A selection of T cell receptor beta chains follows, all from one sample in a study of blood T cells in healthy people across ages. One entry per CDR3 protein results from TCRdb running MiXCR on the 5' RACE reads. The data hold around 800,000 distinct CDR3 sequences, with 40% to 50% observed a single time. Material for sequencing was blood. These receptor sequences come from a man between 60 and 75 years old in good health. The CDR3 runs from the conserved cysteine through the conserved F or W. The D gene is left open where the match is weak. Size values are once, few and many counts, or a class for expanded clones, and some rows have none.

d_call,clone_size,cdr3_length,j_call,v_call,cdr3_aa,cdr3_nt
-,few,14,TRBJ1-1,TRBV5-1,CASSLLLGNTEAFF,TGCGCCAGCAGCTTGCTGTTGGGGAACACTGAAGCTTTCTTT
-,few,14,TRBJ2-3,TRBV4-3,CASSQDLRGDTQYF,TGCGCCAGCAGCCAAGATCTGCGGGGAGATACGCAGTATTTT
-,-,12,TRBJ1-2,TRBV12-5,CASGSPDLGYTF,TGTGCTAGTGGTTCGCCCGACTTGGGCTACACCTTC
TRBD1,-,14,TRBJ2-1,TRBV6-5,CASSRDRLGNEQFF,TGTGCCAGCAGTAGGGACAGGTTAGGCAATGAGCAGTTCTTC
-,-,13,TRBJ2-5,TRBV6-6,CASKSGGEETQYF,TGTGCCAGCAAGTCGGGGGGCGAAGAGACCCAGTACTTC
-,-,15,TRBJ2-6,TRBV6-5,CASSYDRPGGNVLTF,TGTGCCAGCAGCTACGACAGACCTGGGGGCAACGTCCTGACTTTC
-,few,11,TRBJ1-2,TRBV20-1,CSAENNYGYTF,TGCAGTGCAGAGAATAACTATGGCTACACCTTC
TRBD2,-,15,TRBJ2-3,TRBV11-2,CASSPWTRTKDTQYF,TGTGCCAGCAGCCCCTGGACTAGGACGAAGGATACGCAGTATTTT
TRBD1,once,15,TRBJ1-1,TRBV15,CATSRAGGSNTEAFF,TGTGCCACCAGCAGAGCAGGGGGGTCGAACACTGAAGCTTTCTTT
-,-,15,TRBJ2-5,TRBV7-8,CASSLENLHKETQYF,TGTGCCAGCAGCTTAGAAAACTTGCATAAAGAGACCCAGTACTTC
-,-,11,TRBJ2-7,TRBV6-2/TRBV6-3,CASGHSYEQYF,TGTGCCAGCGGACACTCCTACGAGCAGTACTTC
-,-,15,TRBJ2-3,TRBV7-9,CASSLKWNPGDTQYF,TGTGCCAGCAGCTTAAAATGGAATCCTGGGGATACGCAGTATTTT
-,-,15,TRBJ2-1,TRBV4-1,CASSQDSGIYNEQFF,TGCGCCAGCAGCCAAGATTCCGGTATTTACAATGAGCAGTTCTTC
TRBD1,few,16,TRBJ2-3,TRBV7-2,CASSSKGQASTDTQYF,TGTGCCAGCAGCTCGAAAGGACAGGCTAGCACAGATACGCAGTATTTT
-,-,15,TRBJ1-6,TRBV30,CAWRRGNRENSPLHF,TGTGCCTGGAGAAGAGGGAACAGGGAAAACTCACCCCTCCACTTT
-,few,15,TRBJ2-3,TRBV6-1,CASRGVGRITDTQYF,TGTGCCAGCAGGGGGGTCGGCCGGATCACAGATACGCAGTATTTT
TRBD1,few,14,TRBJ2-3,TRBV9,CASSVWGQADTQYF,TGTGCCAGCAGCGTATGGGGACAGGCAGATACGCAGTATTTT
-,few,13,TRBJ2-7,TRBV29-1,CSVLVQTPKEQYF,TGCAGCGTTTTGGTACAGACCCCAAAGGAGCAGTACTTC
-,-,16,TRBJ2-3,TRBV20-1,CSAKGRAKYRTDTQYF,TGCAGTGCTAAGGGCAGGGCAAAATACCGCACAGATACGCAGTATTTT
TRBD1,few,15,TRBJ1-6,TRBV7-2,CASSPRDREGSPLHF,TGTGCCAGCAGCCCTCGGGACAGGGAAGGTTCACCCCTCCACTTT
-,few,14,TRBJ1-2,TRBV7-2,CASSLAATGYGYTF,TGTGCCAGCAGCTTAGCGGCGACAGGCTATGGCTACACCTTC
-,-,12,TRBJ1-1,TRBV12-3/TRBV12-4,CASSLGAEEAFF,TGTGCCAGCAGTTTAGGAGCGGAGGAAGCTTTCTTT
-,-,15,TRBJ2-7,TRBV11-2,CASSVRGTGPYEQYF,TGTGCCAGCAGCGTCCGCGGGACGGGGCCCTACGAGCAGTACTTC
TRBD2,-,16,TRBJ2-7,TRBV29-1,CSVEGGFAGVPYEQYF,TGCAGCGTTGAGGGGGGGTTTGCGGGGGTCCCCTACGAGCAGTACTTC
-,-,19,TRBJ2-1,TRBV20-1,CSARDHRDREAGGPHEQFF,TGCAGTGCTAGAGATCACCGGGACAGGGAAGCGGGGGGGCCCCATGAGCAGTTCTTC
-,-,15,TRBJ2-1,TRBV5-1,CASSLGTQFYNEQFF,TGCGCCAGCAGCTTGGGGACACAGTTCTACAATGAGCAGTTCTTC
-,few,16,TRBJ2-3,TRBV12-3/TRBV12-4,CASSLDRTSSTDTQYF,TGTGCCAGCAGTCTAGACAGGACCTCTAGCACAGATACGCAGTATTTT
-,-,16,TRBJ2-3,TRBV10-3,CAIKSGATLRQDTQYF,TGTGCCATCAAGAGCGGCGCTACCCTGCGGCAGGATACGCAGTATTTT
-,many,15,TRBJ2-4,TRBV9,CASSVQAGRGNIQYF,TGTGCCAGCAGCGTACAGGCAGGTCGGGGGAACATTCAGTACTTC
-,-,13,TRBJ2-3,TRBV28,CASSLLQRDTQYF,TGTGCCAGCAGTTTACTCCAGAGGGATACGCAGTATTTT
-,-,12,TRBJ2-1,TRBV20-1,CSARRQSNEQFF,TGCAGTGCTAGAAGACAGTCCAATGAGCAGTTCTTC
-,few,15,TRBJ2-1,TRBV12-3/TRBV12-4,CASRLDREGLGEQFF,TGTGCCAGCAGACTGGACAGGGAGGGGTTAGGTGAGCAGTTCTTC
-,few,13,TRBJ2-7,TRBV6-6,CASSYDNSYEQYF,TGTGCCAGCAGTTACGACAACTCCTACGAGCAGTACTTC
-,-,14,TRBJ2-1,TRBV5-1,CASSLHFSYNEQFF,TGCGCCAGCAGCTTGCATTTTAGCTACAATGAGCAGTTCTTC
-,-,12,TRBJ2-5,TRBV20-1,CSARLSLETQYF,TGCAGTGCCCGACTATCTCTTGAGACCCAGTACTTC
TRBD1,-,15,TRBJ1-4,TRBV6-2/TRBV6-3,CASGSQGEPNEKLFF,TGTGCCAGCGGGAGCCAGGGGGAGCCTAATGAAAAACTGTTTTTT
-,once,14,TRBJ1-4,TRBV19,CASSIRGLGEKLFF,TGTGCCAGTAGTATACGTGGGTTAGGAGAAAAACTGTTTTTT
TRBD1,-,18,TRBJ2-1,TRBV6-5,CASSYATGVRSSYNEQFF,TGTGCCAGCAGTTACGCCACAGGGGTGAGGAGCTCCTACAATGAGCAGTTCTTC
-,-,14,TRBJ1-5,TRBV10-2,CASSESNRVQPQHF,TGCGCCAGCAGTGAGTCTAACAGGGTACAGCCCCAGCATTTT
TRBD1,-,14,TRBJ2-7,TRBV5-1,CASSLGQGKDEQYF,TGCGCCAGCAGCTTGGGACAGGGAAAGGACGAGCAGTACTTC
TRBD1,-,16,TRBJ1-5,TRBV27,CASSLRGTGGGQPQHF,TGTGCCAGCAGTTTACGCGGGACAGGGGGCGGTCAGCCCCAGCATTTT
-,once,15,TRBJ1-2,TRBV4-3,CASSQEALGSRGYTF,TGCGCCAGCAGCCAAGAGGCTCTAGGATCACGTGGCTACACCTTC
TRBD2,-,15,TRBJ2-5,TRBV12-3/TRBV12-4,CASRRLAGDLYEQYF,TGTGCCAGCAGGAGACTAGCGGGGGACCTCTATGAGCAGTACTTC
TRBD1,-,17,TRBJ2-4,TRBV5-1,CASSSRDGQGRSNIQYF,TGCGCCAGCAGCTCCCGAGATGGACAGGGGAGGTCAAACATTCAGTACTTC
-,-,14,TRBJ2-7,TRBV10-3,CAISRDWGSNEQYF,TGTGCCATCAGCCGGGACTGGGGATCGAACGAGCAGTACTTC
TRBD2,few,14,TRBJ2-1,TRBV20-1,CSAETQRGNNEQFF,TGCAGTGCCGAGACCCAGCGGGGCAACAATGAGCAGTTCTTC
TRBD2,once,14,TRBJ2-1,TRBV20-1,CSATLRGGGYEQFF,TGCAGTGCTACCCTGCGCGGGGGGGGCTACGAGCAGTTCTTC
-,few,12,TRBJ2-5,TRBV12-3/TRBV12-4,CASRSNQETQYF,TGTGCCAGCAGATCCAATCAAGAGACCCAGTACTTC
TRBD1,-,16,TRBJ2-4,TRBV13,CAATYRDREYVNIQYF,TGTGCCGCCACCTACAGGGACAGGGAGTACGTAAACATTCAGTACTTC
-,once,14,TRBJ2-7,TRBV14,CGSSPGLASLEQYF,TGTGGCAGCAGCCCGGGACTTGCTTCCCTCGAGCAGTACTTC
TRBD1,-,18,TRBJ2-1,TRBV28,CASSLGLGRGQFLNEQFF,TGTGCCAGCAGTTTAGGGTTGGGTCGGGGACAGTTTCTCAATGAGCAGTTCTTC
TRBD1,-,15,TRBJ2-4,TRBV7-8,CASSLKGQGQNIQYF,TGTGCCAGCAGCTTAAAGGGACAGGGCCAAAACATTCAGTACTTC
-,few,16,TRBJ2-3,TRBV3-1,CASSLRGVLKVDTQYF,TGTGCCAGCAGCCTCCGGGGCGTTTTAAAGGTGGATACGCAGTATTTT
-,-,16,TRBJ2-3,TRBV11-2,CASSIKDSNGWDTQYF,TGTGCCAGCAGTATCAAGGACTCGAATGGATGGGATACGCAGTATTTT
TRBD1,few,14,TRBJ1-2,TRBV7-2,CASSYGTGGGGYTF,TGTGCCAGCAGCTACGGGACAGGGGGCGGGGGCTACACCTTC